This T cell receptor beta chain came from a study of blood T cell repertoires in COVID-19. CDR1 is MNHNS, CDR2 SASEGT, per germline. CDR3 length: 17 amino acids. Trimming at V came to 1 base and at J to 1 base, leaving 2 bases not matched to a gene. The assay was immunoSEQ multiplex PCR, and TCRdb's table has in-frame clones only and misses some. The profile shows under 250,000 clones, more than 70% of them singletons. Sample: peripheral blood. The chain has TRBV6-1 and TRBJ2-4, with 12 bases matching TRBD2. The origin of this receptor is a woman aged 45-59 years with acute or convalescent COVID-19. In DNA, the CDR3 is TGTGCCAGCAGTGAAGTGACTAGCGGGAGTGCCAAAAACATTCAGTACTTC. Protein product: CASSEVTSGSAKNIQYF.